This TCR beta chain was profiled in a study of cytomegalovirus exposure and HLA in healthy donors. Study overall: Approximately 200 million T cells yielded 100 million or so unique TCR beta sequences in earlier analysis.

General study results and limits: Judged likely to be a sequencing artifact was a cluster of highly shared sequence variants. The study listed roughly 160 cytomegalovirus-associated TCR beta chains.

PCR involved 60 Vbeta and 13 Jbeta primers. TCRdb's copy holds only in-frame clones and misses some; the assay was immunoSEQ multiplex PCR. The table records roughly 130,000 clones, around 59% of them present only once. As for this clone: Its antigen is not identified.

Sequenced input: PBMCs. The TCR comes from a male donor in good health and CMV-seronegative.

As DNA, the CDR3 is TGCGCCAGCAGCCAAAGCCCGCAGGGCAGAGATACGCAGTATTTT. Translation: CASSQSPQGRDTQYF. The chain carries TRBV4-1 and TRBJ2-3; perhaps TRBD1 as D (5 bases). Germline loops: CDR1 MGHRA, CDR2 YSYEKL. CDR3 size: 15 residues. Between the trimmed V and J ends, which lost 2 bases and 5 bases, there was a span of 14 bases.